The 28 T cell receptor beta chains presented below share a single source sample, sequenced in a study of Graves' ophthalmopathy and Graves' hyperthyroidism. Amplified TCR beta CDR3 regions were obtained using RNA transcripts as template. Amplification began with first-round RT-PCR using HTBI primers, then second-round multiplex PCR was performed. Via MiXCR, TCRdb re-called the multiplex PCR reads, giving one row per CDR3 protein. The sample holds about 600,000 distinct CDR3 sequences, 35% to 45% seen once. The sequenced sample consisted of peripheral blood or thyroid tissue (not recorded which). The receptors derive from an adult man with Graves' hyperthyroidism.

This clonotype has only a few counts. The chain recombines TRBV6-1 with TRBJ2-2; weak D call: TRBD2 (5 bases). Trimming stripped 7 bases from V and 4 bases from J, with 16 bases between. This CDR3 has 15 residues. Germline CDR1 MNHNS, CDR2 SASEGT. The DNA for the CDR3 is TGTGCCAGCATGCCCGGACTCCTCACCACCGGGGAGCTGTTTTTT. Translating it yields CASMPGLLTTGELFF.

The V call is TRBV7-3, the J call TRBJ2-3; TRBD2 matches at 8 bases. The CDR3 sequence is 14 residues long. The trim removed 5 bases at V and 1 base at J, leaving 2 bases unmatched. Germline V gives CDR1 SGHTA, CDR2 FQGTGA. CDR3 protein: CASSDSGGTDTQYF. The CDR3 bases are TGTGCCAGCAGCGATAGCGGGGGCACAGATACGCAGTATTTT.

This clonotype has only a few counts. The rearrangement links TRBV19 to TRBJ2-5; D is unresolved. The CDR3 length is 14 residues. The germline gives CDR1 LNHDA, CDR2 SQIVND (reference sequence). V gave up 0 bases and J gave up 5 bases, with 10 bases separating them. CDR3 loop: CASSIEFRFETQYF. The CDR3 DNA is TGTGCCAGTAGTATAGAGTTCCGTTTTGAGACCCAGTACTTC.

This clonotype came up many times. The V gene is TRBV15, the J gene TRBJ2-7, with D possibly being TRBD2 (7 bases). Trimming removed 7 bases at V and 6 bases at J, with 19 bases between. This CDR3 region has 14 residues. CDR1 and CDR2 from the germline V gene are LNHNV and YYDKDF (reference sequence). The CDR3 spells CATKRGGVRGEQYF. The CDR3 region has the DNA TGTGCCACCAAAAGGGGGGGTGTACGAGGCGAGCAGTACTTC.

Ten or more counts support this clonotype. V usage is TRBV10-2 and J usage is TRBJ2-7, with D perhaps matching TRBD2 (6 bases). The CDR3 consists of 12 residues. V was clipped by 6 bases and J by 2 bases, with 8 bases between them. The V gene's germline CDR1 is WSHSY and CDR2 SAAADI. The CDR3 region has the DNA TGCGCCAGCAGCCGACTAGCCTACGAGCAGTACTTC. This sequence encodes CASSRLAYEQYF.

This clonotype turned up a few times. J is TRBJ2-7 and V is TRBV9; 12 bases are a match to TRBD2. The J call is uncertain, as TRBJ2-1 better fits the DNA end. CDR3 length equals 16 residues. The germline V gene has CDR1 SGDLS and CDR2 YYNGEE. For the CDR3, the DNA is TGTGCCAGCAGCGTGACTAGCGGGAGCGTCAACAATGAGCAGTTCTTC. This translates into CASSVTSGSVNNEQFF.

This clonotype was observed a handful of times. The V and J genes are TRBV2 and TRBJ1-3; no clear D. The CDR3 is made up of 16 amino acids. Germline CDR1 is SNHLY and CDR2 is FYNNEI. Trimming stripped 6 bases from V and 0 bases from J, with 15 bases between. CDR3 nucleotides: TGTGCCAGCAGCTTAAAACGGGCAAACTCTGGAAACACCATATATTTT. Amino acids: CASSLKRANSGNTIYF. The whole variable domain, remainder taken from reference TRBV2 and TRBJ1-3, is EPEVTQTPSHQVTQMGQEVILRCVPISNHLYFYWYRQILGQKVEFLVSFYNNEISEKSEIFDDQFSVERPDGSNFTLKIRSTKLEDSAMYFCASSLKRANSGNTIYFGEGSWLTVV.

This sequence joins TRBV7-2 and TRBJ1-1; D gene ambiguous. Per the germline V gene, CDR1 is SGHTA and CDR2 is FQGNSA. V dropped 3 bases and J dropped 1 base, with 15 bases sitting between them. The CDR3 contains 16 residues. The CDR3 DNA reads as TGTGCCAGCAGCTTTTCTAGACGGGATGGGAACACTGAAGCTTTCTTT. This gives the protein CASSFSRRDGNTEAFF.

This chain joins TRBV5-1 and TRBJ2-7, with a possible D match to TRBD2 (7 bases). Germline CDR1 is SGHRS and CDR2 is YFSETQ. This CDR3 is 16 amino acids long. V was clipped by 0 bases and J by 1 base, with 14 bases between them. The CDR3 region is CASSLVAAGASYEQYF. CDR3 in DNA: TGCGCCAGCAGCTTGGTGGCGGCGGGGGCGTCCTACGAGCAGTACTTC.

The chain couples TRBV10-3 to TRBJ2-3; D call uncertain. The CDR3 loop spans 15 amino acids. The ends were cut back, 10 bases at V and 3 bases at J, with 20 bases in the middle. CDR1 is ENHRY and CDR2 is SYGVKD in the germline V gene. The CDR3 DNA reads as TGTGCCACCGATTTGTCTTCCAGAGAAACAGATACGCAGTATTTT. Translating it yields CATDLSSRETDTQYF.

This clonotype has only one observation. The J gene is TRBJ2-7, the V gene TRBV5-5, with D maybe TRBD2 (5 bases). The CDR3 spans 15 residues. Germline V gives CDR1 SGHKS, CDR2 YYEKEE (reference sequence). Between the trimmed V and J ends, which lost 0 bases and 5 bases, there was a span of 15 bases. The CDR3 DNA reads TGTGCCAGCAGCTTGGTAACGGGATTGGTTAACGAGCAGTACTTC. Its protein product is CASSLVTGLVNEQYF.

The chain couples TRBV20-1 to TRBJ2-2; D is perhaps TRBD1 (6 bases). There are 13 residues in the CDR3. V lost 4 bases to trimming and J lost 7 bases, with 13 bases between them. CDR1 is DFQATT and CDR2 is SNEGSKA in the germline V gene (reference sequence). The CDR3 DNA reads TGCAGTGCTACAGCCACAGGGTGCGGGGAGCTGTTTTTT. Translating it yields CSATATGCGELFF.

The sample holds many counts of this clonotype. CDR3 nucleotides: TGTGCCAGCAGTAACATGGTGGACAGAGGTATAGAAGCTTTCTTT. Its translation is CASSNMVDRGIEAFF. J is TRBJ1-1 and V is TRBV14, with D possibly matching TRBD1 (6 bases). This CDR3 is 15 amino acids long. Germline assignment: CDR1 SGHDN and CDR2 FVKESK. Trimming removed 6 bases from V and 8 bases from J, with 22 bases in between.

The chain links TRBV5-5 to TRBJ2-7, with D possibly being TRBD1 (6 bases). This CDR3 has 14 residues. In germline, CDR1 is SGHKS, CDR2 YYEKEE (reference sequence). Between the trimmed V and J ends, which lost 0 bases and 3 bases, there was a span of 10 bases. The CDR3 coding sequence is TGTGCCAGCAGCTTGGCCAGGGGCGGCTACGAGCAGTACTTC. Protein product: CASSLARGGYEQYF.

This clonotype was seen ten or more times. V gene TRBV12-3 or TRBV12-4 combines with J gene TRBJ2-7, with TRBD1 identical over 10 bases. CDR3 length equals 15 residues. Germline trimming cut 4 bases from V and 0 bases from J; bases unmatched to any gene: 3. In nucleotides, the CDR3 is TGTGCCAGCAGTTCGGACAGGGGGAGCTCCTACGAGCAGTACTTC. Its protein is CASSSDRGSSYEQYF.

The genes are TRBV11-2 and TRBJ1-4, with no clear D. The CDR3 has 17 residues. The germline CDR1 and CDR2 sequences are SGHAT and FQNNGV. Trimming stripped 4 bases from V and 7 bases from J, with 22 bases between. CDR3 coding DNA: TGTGCCAGCAGCTCTACGACTAGCGGGAGTGGACCTGAAAAACTGTTTTTT. It yields the protein CASSSTTSGSGPEKLFF.

The chain has TRBV15 and TRBJ1-5, with D possibly matching TRBD1 (6 bases). The V end was cut by 4 bases, the J end by 6 bases, with 16 bases between. The CDR3 consists of 15 residues. Germline V lookup: CDR1 LNHNV, CDR2 YYDKDF (reference sequence). CDR3 DNA sequence: TGTGCCACCAGCACCAGAGGGGGTAGAGGTCAGCCCCAGCATTTT. Protein sequence: CATSTRGGRGQPQHF.

This clonotype was recorded many times. CDR3 in DNA: TGTGCCAGCAGTTACTCGGCCGATTCCTACGAGCAGTACTTC. This gives the protein CASSYSADSYEQYF. This chain uses TRBV6-5 with TRBJ2-7; D is undetermined. Trimming stripped 0 bases from V and 1 base from J, with 7 bases between. The CDR3 has 14 amino acids. CDR1 MNHEY and CDR2 SVGAGI come from the germline V gene.

Concerning this clonotype itself: A much larger clone differs by one base, so this may be a read error. The chain carries TRBV6-4 and TRBJ1-5; D uncertain. The CDR3 has 15 residues. V gave up 5 bases and J gave up 7 bases, with 18 bases separating them. CDR1 and CDR2 (germline): MRHNA, SNTAGT. This chain's CDR3 is CASSLTRGGEQPQHF. The CDR3 bases are TGTGCCAGCAGTTTGACGCGGGGTGGGGAACAGCCCCAGCATTTT.

Note on this clonotype: One end of the junction fails to match germline, which may point to a read error. This chain links TRBV28 with TRBJ2-7, with no clear D. This CDR3 has 13 residues. CDR1 is MDHEN, CDR2 SYDVKM, per germline. CDR3 DNA sequence: TGTGCCAGCAGTTTCAGCACCTCCTACGGGCAGTACTTC. The encoded protein is CASSFSTSYGQYF.

This clonotype came up many times. The V gene is TRBV7-9, the J gene TRBJ2-6, with a weak D call TRBD1 (5 bases). Germline CDR1 and CDR2: SEHNR and FQNEAQ (reference sequence). The V end was cut by 5 bases, the J end by 0 bases, with 14 bases between. The length of the CDR3 is 17 residues. This chain's CDR3 is CASSPRVRVSGANVLTF. The CDR3 DNA reads as TGTGCCAGCAGCCCCAGGGTCAGGGTCTCTGGGGCCAACGTCCTGACTTTC.

This clonotype has at least ten counts. The chain joins TRBV7-2 to TRBJ1-2; 9 bases align to TRBD1. The CDR3 is 15 amino acids. J lost 5 bases, V lost 4 bases, and 8 bases had no gene match. Germline CDR1 is SGHTA and CDR2 is FQGNSA. CDR3 sequence: CASSWNGQGMYGYTF. CDR3 coding DNA: TGTGCCAGCAGCTGGAACGGACAGGGGATGTATGGCTACACCTTC.

This clonotype was found many times. The chain is built from TRBV11-2 and TRBJ2-7; 9 nucleotides align to TRBD2. The V and J ends lost 3 bases and 3 bases, in that order; junction bases with no gene match: 3. CDR1 SGHAT and CDR2 FQNNGV come from the germline V gene. This CDR3 region has 14 residues. In DNA, the CDR3 is TGTGCCAGCAGCTTTCAGACTAGCGGCTACGAGCAGTACTTC. This gives the protein CASSFQTSGYEQYF.

V usage is TRBV7-9 and J usage is TRBJ2-7; TRBD2 agrees at 8 bases. The CDR3 covers 18 residues. Germline CDR1 reads SEHNR; CDR2 reads FQNEAQ (reference sequence). The V gene end was trimmed by 1 base and the J gene end by 2 bases; junction bases not matched to a gene: 13. This CDR3 reads CASSLEGGVTSVTYEQYF. The DNA for the CDR3 is TGTGCCAGCAGCTTAGAGGGAGGGGTGACTAGCGTAACCTACGAGCAGTACTTC.

Worth noting for this clonotype: A much bigger clone sits one base away, suggesting this may be a read error. J is TRBJ2-2 and V is TRBV7-9; 9 nucleotides agree with TRBD1. CDR1 and CDR2 from the germline V gene are SEHNR and FQNEAQ (reference sequence). CDR3 size: 16 residues. The CDR3: CASSLGDRGNTGKLFF. DNA of the CDR3: TGTGCCAGCAGCTTAGGAGACAGGGGGAACACCGGGAAGCTGTTTTTT.

This clonotype was counted at least ten times. The chain uses TRBV20-1 and TRBJ1-2; 9 bases line up with TRBD1. Germline V gene sequence: CDR1 DFQATT, CDR2 SNEGSKA (reference sequence). The CDR3 is 17 residues long. Losses at the gene ends were 0 bases for V and 4 bases for J; bases not matched to a gene: 12. Written as DNA, the CDR3 is TGCAGTGCTAGAGAGCCCCCTCCCGGACAGGGGCGCTATGGCTACACCTTC. Protein product: CSAREPPPGQGRYGYTF.

The V gene is TRBV25-1, the J gene TRBJ1-1; D ambiguous. V lost 6 bases to trimming and J lost 5 bases, with 13 bases between them. Germline values: CDR1 MGHDK, CDR2 SYGVNS. The CDR3 spans 13 residues. The chain's CDR3 is CASSQQLNTEAFF. CDR3 nucleotide sequence: TGTGCCAGCAGCCAGCAGTTAAATACTGAAGCTTTCTTT. Full variable domain (remainder filled in from reference TRBV25-1 and TRBJ1-1): EADIYQTPRYLVIGTGKKITLECSQTMGHDKMYWYQQDPGMELHLIHYSYGVNSTEKGDLSSESTVSRIRTEHFPLTLESARPSHTSQYLCASSQQLNTEAFFGQGTRLTVV.

Details on this clonotype: A single base separates this from a much larger clone, so it may be a read error. The J gene is TRBJ2-5, the V gene TRBV7-9; D is ambiguous. Germline V gene lookup returns CDR1 SEHNR and CDR2 FQNEAQ (reference sequence). The CDR3 totals 14 residues. The CDR3 nucleotides are TGTGCCGGCAGCTCCTTCCCGTACCAAGAGACCCAGTACTTC. This sequence encodes CAGSSFPYQETQYF.